Reported below is one T cell receptor (beta chain). Its antigen is undetermined. The source of the sample is a study of blood T cells in healthy people across ages. Findings and caveats of the study: Naive CD4+ cells and diversity were both higher in long-lived donors than in aged donors.

Trimming shortened V by 7 bases and J by 2 bases, and 14 bases separated the two germline ends. CDR1 and CDR2 (germline): SQVTM, ANQGSEA. The CDR3 is 14 amino acids. A sample-barcoded 5' primer and a J-beta primer mix were used in a second PCR of about 7 to 11 cycles. TCRdb fed the 5' RACE reads into MiXCR, producing one record per CDR3 protein. The table includes 730,000 or so distinct CDR3 sequences, around 46% detected once. The sequenced sample was blood. The chain combines TRBV29-1 with TRBJ2-2; D possibly corresponds to TRBD1 (5 bases). The clonotype was recovered from a woman aged 55-69 years in good health. CDR3 DNA sequence: TGCAGCGCGCAACCGCAGGGCAACACCGGGGAGCTGTTTTTT. As protein: CSAQPQGNTGELFF.